This T cell receptor beta chain derives from a study of blood T cell repertoires in COVID-19. Study-level information: The United States, Italy and Spain were the sources of the acute and convalescent COVID-19 samples.

Data came from immunoSEQ multiplex PCR; TCRdb stores just in-frame clones and leaves some out. The table lists about 140,000 clones, around four fifths of them singletons. The CDR3 covers 15 residues. The junction had 6 bases not matched to a gene; V was cut back by 8 bases and J by 3 bases. CDR1 and CDR2 (germline): LNHDA, SQIVND (reference sequence). Sequenced: peripheral blood. The sequence came from a man aged 60-69 years who had recovered from COVID-19. The gene calls are TRBV19 and TRBJ1-5, with 11 bases lining up with TRBD1. The CDR3 spells CASSRDRGSNQPQHF. The CDR3 DNA reads TGTGCCAGTTCCCGGGACAGGGGGTCCAATCAGCCCCAGCATTTT.